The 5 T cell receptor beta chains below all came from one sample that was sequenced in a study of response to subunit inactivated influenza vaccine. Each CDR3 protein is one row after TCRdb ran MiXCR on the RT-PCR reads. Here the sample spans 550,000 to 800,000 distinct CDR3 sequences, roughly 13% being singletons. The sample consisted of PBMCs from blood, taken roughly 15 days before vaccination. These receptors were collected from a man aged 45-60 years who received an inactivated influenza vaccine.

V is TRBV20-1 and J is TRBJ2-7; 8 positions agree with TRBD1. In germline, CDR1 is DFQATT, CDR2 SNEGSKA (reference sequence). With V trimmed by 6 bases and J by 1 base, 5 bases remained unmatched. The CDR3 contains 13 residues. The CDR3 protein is CSAEGQESYEQYF. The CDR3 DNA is TGCAGTGCAGAGGGACAGGAATCCTACGAGCAGTACTTC.

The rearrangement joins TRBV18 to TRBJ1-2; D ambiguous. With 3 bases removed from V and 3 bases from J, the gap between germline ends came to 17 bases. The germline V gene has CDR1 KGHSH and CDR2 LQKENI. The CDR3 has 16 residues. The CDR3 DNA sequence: TGTGCCAGCTCACCCTCAATGACGGCGTCCTACTATGGCTACACCTTC. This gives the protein CASSPSMTASYYGYTF.

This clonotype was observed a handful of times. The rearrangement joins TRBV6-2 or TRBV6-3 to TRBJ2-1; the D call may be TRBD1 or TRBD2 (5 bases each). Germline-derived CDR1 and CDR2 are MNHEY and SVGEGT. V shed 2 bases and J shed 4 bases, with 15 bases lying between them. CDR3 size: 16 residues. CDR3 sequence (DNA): TGTGCCAGCAGTTACCCCTTAGGGACCCAATACAATGAGCAGTTCTTC. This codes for CASSYPLGTQYNEQFF.

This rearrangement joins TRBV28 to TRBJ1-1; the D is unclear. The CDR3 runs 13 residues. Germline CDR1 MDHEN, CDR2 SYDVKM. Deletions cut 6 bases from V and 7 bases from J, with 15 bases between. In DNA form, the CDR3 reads TGTGCCAGCAGGCTATACCGACGCAATGAAGCTTTCTTT. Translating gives CASRLYRRNEAFF.

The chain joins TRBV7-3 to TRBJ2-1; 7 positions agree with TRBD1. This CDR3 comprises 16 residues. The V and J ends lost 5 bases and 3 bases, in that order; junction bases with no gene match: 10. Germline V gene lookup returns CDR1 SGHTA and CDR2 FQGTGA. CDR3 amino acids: CASSPAPRGNYNEQFF. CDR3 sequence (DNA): TGTGCCAGCAGCCCGGCACCCAGGGGGAACTACAATGAGCAGTTCTTC.